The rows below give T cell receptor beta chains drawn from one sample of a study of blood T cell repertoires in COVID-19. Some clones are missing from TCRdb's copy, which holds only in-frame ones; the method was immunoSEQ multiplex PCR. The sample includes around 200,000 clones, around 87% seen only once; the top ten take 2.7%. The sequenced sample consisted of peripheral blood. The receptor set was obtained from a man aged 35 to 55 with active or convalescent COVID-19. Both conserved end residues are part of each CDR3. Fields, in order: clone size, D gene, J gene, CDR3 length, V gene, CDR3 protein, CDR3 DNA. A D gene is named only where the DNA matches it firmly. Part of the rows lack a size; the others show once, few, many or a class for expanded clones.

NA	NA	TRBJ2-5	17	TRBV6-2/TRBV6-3	CASSYSRVMGIQETQYF	TGTGCCAGCAGTTACTCGAGGGTTATGGGGATACAAGAGACCCAGTACTTC
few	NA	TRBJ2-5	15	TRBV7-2	CASSLPYGRQETQYF	TGTGCCAGCAGCTTACCCTACGGTCGGCAAGAGACCCAGTACTTC
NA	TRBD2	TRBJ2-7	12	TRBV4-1	CASSGGDPKQYF	TGCGCCAGCAGCGGGGGGGATCCTAAGCAGTACTTC
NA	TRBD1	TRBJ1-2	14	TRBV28	CASSRGQLLRGYTF	TGTGCCAGCAGTCGGGGACAGCTCCTTAGGGGCTACACCTTC
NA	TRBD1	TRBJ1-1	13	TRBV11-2	CASSPSGQGRTFF	TGTGCCAGCAGCCCCTCGGGACAGGGGAGAACTTTCTTT
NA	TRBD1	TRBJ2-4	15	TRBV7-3	CASSKGQGDKNIQYF	TGTGCCAGCAGCAAGGGACAGGGGGACAAAAACATTCAGTACTTC
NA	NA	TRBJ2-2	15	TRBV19	CASSTGTRNTGELFF	TGTGCCAGTAGTACAGGGACAAGGAACACCGGGGAGCTGTTTTTT
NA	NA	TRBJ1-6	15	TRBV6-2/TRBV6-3	CASSYSRVDHRTLHF	TGTGCCAGCAGTTACTCCCGGGTTGACCATAGGACCCTCCACTTT
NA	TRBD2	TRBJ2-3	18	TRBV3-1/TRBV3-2	CASSQVIGTSGSTDTQYF	TGTGCCAGCAGCCAAGTTATCGGGACTAGCGGGAGCACAGATACGCAGTATTTT
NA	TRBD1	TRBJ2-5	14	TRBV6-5	CASSQTGGDETQYF	TGTGCCAGCAGTCAGACAGGGGGAGATGAGACCCAGTACTTC
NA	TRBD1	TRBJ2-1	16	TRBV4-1	CASRQTGTGLYNEQFF	TGCGCCAGCAGGCAGACCGGGACAGGGTTGTACAATGAGCAGTTCTTC
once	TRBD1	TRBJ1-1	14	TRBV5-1	CASRTNDRATEAFF	TGCGCCAGCAGAACTAATGACAGGGCGACTGAAGCTTTCTTT
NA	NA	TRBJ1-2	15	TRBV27	CASSLSQTIRYGYTF	TGTGCCAGCAGTTTATCCCAGACAATTCGCTATGGCTACACCTTC
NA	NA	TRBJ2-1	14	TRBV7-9	CASSLWSRVNEQFF	TGTGCCAGCAGCTTATGGTCCAGGGTGAATGAGCAGTTCTTC
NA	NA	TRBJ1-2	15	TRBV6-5	CASSTRNRKIYGYTF	TGTGCCAGCAGTACCCGGAACAGAAAGATCTATGGCTACACCTTC
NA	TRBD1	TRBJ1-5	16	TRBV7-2	CASSPRTATGNQPQHF	TGTGCCAGCAGCCCCCGTACGGCGACAGGGAATCAGCCCCAGCATTTT
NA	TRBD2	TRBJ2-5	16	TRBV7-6	CASSYGLAGTQETQYF	TGTGCCAGCAGCTACGGACTAGCGGGGACTCAAGAGACCCAGTACTTC
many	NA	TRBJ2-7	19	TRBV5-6	CASSLSNSLWYRDTYEQYF	TGTGCCAGCAGCTTGAGTAATTCCTTATGGTACAGAGATACCTACGAGCAGTACTTC
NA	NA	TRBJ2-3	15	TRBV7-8	CASSLAYRTADTQYF	TGTGCCAGCAGCTTAGCGTATCGAACGGCAGATACGCAGTATTTT
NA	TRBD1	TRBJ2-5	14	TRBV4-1	CASSRGTGVETQYF	TGCGCCAGCAGCCGAGGGACAGGGGTCGAGACCCAGTACTTC
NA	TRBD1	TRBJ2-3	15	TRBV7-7	CASSLGEGATDTQYF	TGTGCTAGCAGCTTAGGTGAGGGGGCCACAGATACGCAGTATTTT
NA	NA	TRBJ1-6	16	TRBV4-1	CASSQGQINPNSPLHF	TGCGCCAGCAGCCAAGGGCAGATTAATCCTAATTCACCCCTCCACTTT
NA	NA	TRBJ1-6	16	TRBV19	CASSIDVRPGNSPLHF	TGTGCCAGTAGTATAGATGTCCGGCCGGGGAATTCACCCCTCCACTTT
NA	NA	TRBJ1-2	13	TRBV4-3	CASSSGDWDGYTF	TGCGCCAGCAGCAGCGGGGATTGGGATGGCTACACCTTC
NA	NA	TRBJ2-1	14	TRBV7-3	CASSPTRIYNEQFF	TGTGCCAGCAGCCCGACTAGGATCTACAATGAGCAGTTCTTC
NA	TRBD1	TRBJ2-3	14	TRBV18	CASSRGQTTDTQYF	TGTGCCAGCTCACGGGGACAGACCACAGATACGCAGTATTTT
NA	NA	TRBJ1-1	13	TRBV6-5	CASHETLNTEAFF	TGTGCCAGTCACGAGACATTGAACACTGAAGCTTTCTTT